This T cell receptor beta chain was sequenced during a study of control samples from healthy donors and cancer patients. Sequenced by immunoSEQ multiplex PCR; TCRdb stores in-frame clones only, minus some. Of over 85,000 clones listed, about 89% were seen once; the top ten hold about 8.6%. The CDR3 spans 13 residues. Trimming shortened V by 7 bases and J by 1 base, and 10 bases separated the two germline ends. This TCR was recovered from a woman between 45 and 60 years old with colorectal cancer. V and J are TRBV12-3 or TRBV12-4 and TRBJ1-1; D is ambiguous. Specimen: PBMCs. As DNA, the CDR3 is TGTGCCAGCAACCCCTCAGGGAACACTGAAGCTTTCTTT. Amino acid sequence: CASNPSGNTEAFF.